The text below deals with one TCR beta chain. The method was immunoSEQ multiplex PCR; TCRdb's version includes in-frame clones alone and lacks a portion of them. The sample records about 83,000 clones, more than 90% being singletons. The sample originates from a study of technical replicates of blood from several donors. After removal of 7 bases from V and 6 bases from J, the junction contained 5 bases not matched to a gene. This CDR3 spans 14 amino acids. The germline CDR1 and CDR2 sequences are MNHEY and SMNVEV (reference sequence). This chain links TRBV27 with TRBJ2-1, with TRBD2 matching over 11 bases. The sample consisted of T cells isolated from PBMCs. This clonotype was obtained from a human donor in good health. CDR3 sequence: CASITSGRPNEQFF. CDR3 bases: TGTGCCAGCATAACTAGCGGGAGACCCAATGAGCAGTTCTTC.